This T cell receptor (beta chain) stems from a study of Ad26.COV2.S vaccination and SARS-CoV-2 variants. On this clone: Its antigen is currently unknown.

Stated treatment: roughly 19 received Ad26.COV2.S at low or high dose, single or two shots; 5 received placebo; per-sample allocation not given. The samples were gathered on day 63 after the first injection of vaccine or placebo. It was Wuhan-strain SARS-CoV-2 spike that the Ad26 vaccine vector expressed. Trimming took 7 bases from V and 1 from J, leaving 15 bases between them. This CDR3 comprises 15 residues. Germline V gives CDR1 SNHLY, CDR2 FYNNEI. Study outcomes and limitations: Vaccine recipients had higher spike-specific TCR breadth than placebo recipients.

The assay was immunoSEQ multiplex PCR, and TCRdb's table has in-frame clones only and misses some. The sample has more than 350,000 clones; around nine tenths are singletons. The V call is TRBV2, the J call TRBJ2-3; D is unresolved. This specimen consisted of peripheral blood, obtained in a trial of Ad26.COV2.S vaccine versus placebo. The sequence was collected from a person between 18 and 65 years old who received the Ad26.COV2.S COVID-19 vaccine or a placebo. The CDR3 region has the DNA TGTGCCAGCACCCCCATTGCGCGAGGCACAGATACGCAGTATTTT. It translates to CASTPIARGTDTQYF.